The rows below give T cell receptor beta chains drawn from one sample of a study of a mutant IDH1 vaccine in newly diagnosed glioma. This table comes from immunoSEQ multiplex PCR, and its TCRdb copy is limited to in-frame clones, with some not included. The sample lists about 66,000 clones, roughly 84% occurring once. These receptors have no identified antigens. The sample here was PBMCs, taken from a glioma patient whose treatment included an IDH1 peptide vaccine. The receptors come from a woman aged 45-60 years with glioma. Both conserved end residues are part of each CDR3. Fields, in order: clone size, J gene, V gene, D gene, CDR3 length, CDR3 protein, CDR3 DNA. The D gene is left open where the match is weak. A clone size is listed for some rows: how often the clone was seen (once, few, many), or a class if it is expanded.

>.|TRBJ2-5|TRBV9|TRBD1|15
CASSVGDRRQETQYF
TGTGCCAGCAGCGTAGGGGACAGAAGACAAGAGACCCAGTACTTC
>.|TRBJ1-6|TRBV30|.|16
CAWSEVGGAGNSPLHF
TGTGCCTGGAGTGAGGTTGGAGGGGCCGGTAATTCACCCCTCCACTTT
>.|TRBJ2-7|TRBV7-2|TRBD2|16
CASSLAASGGMYEQYF
TGTGCCAGCAGCTTAGCGGCTAGCGGGGGGATGTACGAGCAGTACTTC
>once|TRBJ1-2|TRBV11-2|TRBD1|15
CASSFLQGENYGYTF
TGTGCCAGCAGCTTTCTACAGGGGGAAAACTATGGCTACACCTTC
>.|TRBJ2-3|TRBV5-1|TRBD1|16
CASSVPGTGGADTQYF
TGCGCCAGCAGCGTGCCCGGGACAGGGGGCGCAGATACGCAGTATTTT
>.|TRBJ1-1|TRBV14|.|13
CASSQDLNTEAFF
TGTGCCAGCAGCCAAGATCTGAACACTGAAGCTTTCTTT
>.|TRBJ2-5|TRBV19|TRBD1|15
CASSIVGQGQETQYF
TGTGCCAGTAGTATAGTCGGACAGGGCCAAGAGACCCAGTACTTC
>few|TRBJ2-1|TRBV7-9|.|13
CASSTLPPNEQFF
TGTGCCAGCAGCACCTTACCTCCCAATGAGCAGTTCTTC
>.|TRBJ1-1|TRBV5-1|TRBD1|16
CASSFGQGGFSTEAFF
TGCGCCAGCAGCTTCGGACAGGGTGGATTTAGCACTGAAGCTTTCTTT
>.|TRBJ2-3|TRBV5-1|.|14
CASSFGIPTDTQYF
TGCGCCAGCAGCTTTGGGATCCCCACAGATACGCAGTATTTT
>few|TRBJ1-5|TRBV11-2|.|16
CASSLRAGTSNQPQHF
TGTGCCAGCAGCTTAAGAGCGGGGACGAGCAATCAGCCCCAGCATTTT
>.|TRBJ1-2|TRBV7-3|TRBD1|14
CASSLTSGGYGYTF
TGTGCCAGCAGCTTAACTTCAGGGGGCTATGGCTACACCTTC
>.|TRBJ2-7|TRBV5-6|TRBD2|15
CASSLVAGGSHEQYF
TGTGCCAGCAGCCTCGTAGCCGGGGGGTCCCACGAGCAGTACTTC
>.|TRBJ2-3|TRBV2|.|11
CASSNLDTQYF
TGTGCCAGCAGTAACCTAGATACGCAGTATTTT
>.|TRBJ1-1|TRBV7-2|.|14
CASSPHAGVTEAFF
TGTGCCAGCAGCCCCCATGCTGGTGTCACTGAAGCTTTCTTT
>.|TRBJ1-3|TRBV30|.|15
CAWSNGIFSGNTIYF
TGTGCCTGGAGTAACGGGATTTTCTCTGGAAACACCATATATTTT
>.|TRBJ2-3|TRBV7-2|.|15
CASSLDPSTPDTQYF
TGTGCCAGCAGCTTAGACCCTTCCACCCCAGATACGCAGTATTTT
>once|TRBJ1-2|TRBV5-6|.|13
CASSLLVGGGKTF
TGTGCCAGCAGCTTGCTTGTAGGGGGAGGAAAGACCTTC
>.|TRBJ1-2|TRBV19|.|12
CASSIQGYGYTF
TGTGCCAGTAGTATACAGGGCTATGGCTACACCTTC
>.|TRBJ2-7|TRBV20-1|.|11
CSARGIYEQYF
TGCAGTGCTCGGGGCATCTACGAGCAGTACTTC
>.|TRBJ1-2|TRBV7-2|TRBD1|15
CASSQGGTGVYGYTF
TGTGCCAGCAGCCAAGGCGGGACAGGGGTCTATGGCTACACCTTC
>.|TRBJ1-6|TRBV7-2|.|15
CASSFPGVINSPLHF
TGTGCCAGCAGCTTCCCAGGGGTGATCAATTCACCCCTCCACTTT
>.|TRBJ1-3|TRBV7-2|.|14
CASSLQGTGNTIYF
TGTGCCAGCAGCTTACAGGGGACAGGAAACACCATATATTTT
>once|TRBJ1-2|TRBV19|.|14
CASSIERGVYGYTF
TGTGCCAGTAGTATAGAGAGGGGCGTCTATGGCTACACCTTC
>.|TRBJ2-7|TRBV4-1|.|15
CASSQERGKRYEQYF
TGCGCCAGCAGCCAAGAACGGGGGAAGCGCTACGAGCAGTACTTC
>once|TRBJ2-5|TRBV5-1|TRBD1|14
CAGRQGPLWETQYF
TGCGCCGGTCGACAGGGGCCCCTCTGGGAGACCCAGTACTTC
>.|TRBJ1-1|TRBV10-2|.|17
CASSESRNRPANTEAFF
TGCGCCAGCAGTGAGTCGCGTAACCGACCGGCGAACACTGAAGCTTTCTTT
>.|TRBJ2-5|TRBV7-2|TRBD2|17
CASSPPGLAGGQETQYF
TGTGCCAGCAGCCCACCGGGACTAGCGGGGGGCCAAGAGACCCAGTACTTC
>.|TRBJ2-4|TRBV18|.|14
CASSLESSKNIQYF
TGTGCCAGCTCACTAGAGAGTTCCAAAAACATTCAGTACTTC
>few|TRBJ1-6|TRBV2|.|14
CASSLREVNSPLHF
TGTGCCAGCAGTCTCAGGGAGGTAAATTCACCCCTCCACTTT